The present entry profiles one TCR beta chain with its context. The antigen remains unidentified. The protocol was immunoSEQ multiplex PCR, while the TCRdb copy is restricted to in-frame clones and leaves out a portion. This table has tens of thousands of clones, roughly 84% appearing once. Germline values: CDR1 GTSNPN, CDR2 SVGIG (reference sequence). This CDR3 spans 11 amino acids. V was shortened by 4 bases and J by 12 bases, with 16 bases between the two germline ends. These data are taken from a study of Ad26.COV2.S vaccination and SARS-CoV-2 variants. Study results and caveats: Quantification of TCR breadth and depth may have yielded underestimates of total T cell responses.

This TCR came from a human donor who had recovered from COVID-19. This chain connects TRBV30 to TRBJ2-7; D gene uncertain. This specimen was peripheral blood, taken after recovery from COVID-19. CDR3 DNA sequence: TGTGCCTGGAATTCAGGAGCCCTGATGTACTTC. The encoded protein is CAWNSGALMYF.